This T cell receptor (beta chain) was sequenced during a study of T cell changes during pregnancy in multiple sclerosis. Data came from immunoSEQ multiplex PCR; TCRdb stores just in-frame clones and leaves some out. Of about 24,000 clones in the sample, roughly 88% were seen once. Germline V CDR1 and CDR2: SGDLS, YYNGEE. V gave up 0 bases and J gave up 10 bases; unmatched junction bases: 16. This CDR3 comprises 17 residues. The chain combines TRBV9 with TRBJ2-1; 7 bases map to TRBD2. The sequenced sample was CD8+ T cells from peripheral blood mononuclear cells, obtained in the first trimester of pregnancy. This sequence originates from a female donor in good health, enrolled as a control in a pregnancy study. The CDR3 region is CASSVGRTGGSLGEQFF. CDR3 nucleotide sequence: TGTGCCAGCAGCGTAGGTCGGACTGGCGGGAGTTTGGGCGAGCAGTTCTTC.